A single T cell receptor beta chain is shown here with its context. Its antigen is as yet unknown. Use of 60 Vbeta and 13 Jbeta primers characterized the PCR. Clones were sequenced by immunoSEQ multiplex PCR, and TCRdb holds only the in-frame ones, with some missing. This table holds some 87,000 clones, about three quarters found once. V gave up 5 bases and J gave up 6 bases, with 8 bases separating them. Germline CDR1 and CDR2: DFQATT and SNEGSKA (reference sequence). CDR3 length equals 11 residues. This specimen belongs to a study of cytomegalovirus exposure and HLA in healthy donors. Findings of the study overall: In vitro confirmation showed a few CMV-associated chains to be CMV antigen specific.

The rearrangement joins TRBV20-1 to TRBJ2-1; weak D call: TRBD2 (6 bases). The TCR comes from a man in his fifties or sixties in good health and CMV-seropositive. Sequenced input: PBMCs. The CDR3 protein is CSARGSNEQFF. CDR3 nucleotide sequence: TGCAGTGCTCGGGGGTCCAATGAGCAGTTCTTC.